The rows below give T cell receptor beta chains drawn from one sample of a study of T cell repertoires in cytomegalovirus infection. In TCRdb, the reads were re-called with MiXCR into one record per CDR3 protein. In the table there are some 920,000 distinct CDR3 sequences, approximately 31% of which are singletons. Their specific antigens are unknown. The sample consisted of cultured CD8+ T cells from PBMCs, taken from culture after CMV antigen stimulation. Source of these receptors: a human donor in good health (CMV status not recorded). Some clones in this sample may be carry-over from other donors' samples. Each CDR3 is given with its conserved first and last residue. A D gene is named only where the DNA matches it firmly. A row's size may be missing; if present it is once, few, many or a size class.

TRBV12-3/TRBV12-4,-,TRBJ1-1,-,TGTGCCAGCAGTTTAGGGGTTCCAGACACTGAAGCTTTCTTT,CASSLGVPDTEAFF
TRBV19,-,TRBJ2-1,-,TGTGCCACCGCACAACAGGGGGGGGGATCCTACAATGAGCAGTTCTTC,CATAQQGGGSYNEQFF
TRBV27,few,TRBJ1-2,-,TGTGCCAGCAGTAAAAGGGGCCCTAACTATGGCTACACCTTC,CASSKRGPNYGYTF
TRBV7-6,few,TRBJ1-1,-,TGTGCCAGCAGCTTAGTCGGGGGCTACGGATATCAGTTCTTT,CASSLVGGYGYQFF
TRBV7-9,few,TRBJ2-5,TRBD2,TGTGCCAGCATCCCATTAGCGGGGGGCCGCCAAGAGACCCAGTACTTC,CASIPLAGGRQETQYF
TRBV10-3,-,TRBJ1-1,TRBD1,TGTGCCACCGACAGGGAGGGCTCGGACACTGAAGCTTTCTTT,CATDREGSDTEAFF
TRBV12-3/TRBV12-4,few,TRBJ1-5,-,TGTGCCAGCAGGACGGACGGGATTTATCAGCCCCAGCATTTT,CASRTDGIYQPQHF
TRBV7-4,few,TRBJ2-1,-,TGTGCCAGCACCCGATTACAGGGATCCTACAATGAGCAGTTCTTC,CASTRLQGSYNEQFF
TRBV9,few,TRBJ1-2,-,TGTGCCAGCACCCCCACCAGGGCGACCTTC,CASTPTRATF
TRBV27,few,TRBJ1-6,TRBD1,TGTGCCAGCAGTTCTGACAGGGGGCTTAATTCACCCCTCCACTTT,CASSSDRGLNSPLHF
TRBV9,-,TRBJ2-7,-,TGTGCCAGCAGCGTATCCGGGACCTCCTACGAGCAGTACTTC,CASSVSGTSYEQYF
TRBV7-6,many,TRBJ2-1,TRBD2,TGTGCCAGCAGCTCTAGCGGGGGAGCTTTCTACAATGAGCAGTTCTTC,CASSSSGGAFYNEQFF
TRBV27,few,TRBJ2-3,TRBD2,TGTGCCAGCAGCTCCCGCCAACCGGGACTAGCGGGGGAGGGCACAGATACGCAGTATTTT,CASSSRQPGLAGEGTDTQYF
TRBV5-4,-,TRBJ1-1,-,TGTGCCAGCAGCTTGACGAGGTATAGGGGGAACACTGAAGCTTTCTTT,CASSLTRYRGNTEAFF
TRBV27,-,TRBJ1-2,-,TGTGCCAGCAGGTCAGGGGCAGGTAACTATGGCTACACCTTC,CASRSGAGNYGYTF
TRBV7-6,-,TRBJ2-5,TRBD2,TGTGCCAGCAGCTTAATACAGGTCGGGAGGGAGACCCAGTACTTC,CASSLIQVGRETQYF
TRBV7-8,many,TRBJ1-2,-,TGTGCCAGCAGCTTAGGGGGGGGGTATTATGGCTACACCTTC,CASSLGGGYYGYTF
TRBV25-1,-,TRBJ1-5,TRBD1,TGTGCCAGCAGTCCAAGGGGGCGCACCAATCAGCCCCAGCATTTT,CASSPRGRTNQPQHF
TRBV20-1,-,TRBJ2-1,-,TGCAGTGCAGATAGGGGGGGGGGCAGTTCAGATGAGCAGTTCTTC,CSADRGGGSSDEQFF
TRBV28,-,TRBJ1-6,-,TGTGCCAGCAACCCTATGGACAGCTCCTATAATTCACCCCTCCACTTT,CASNPMDSSYNSPLHF
TRBV2,few,TRBJ2-5,TRBD2,TGTGCCAGCAACAAGCGGGGGGCAACAGAGACCCAGTACTTC,CASNKRGATETQYF
TRBV5-6,many,TRBJ1-4,-,TGTGCCAGCAGCTTAAAACGCTCGGGGCCTAATGAAAAACTGTTTTTT,CASSLKRSGPNEKLFF
TRBV29-1,-,TRBJ1-2,-,TGCAGCGTCCCCGACAAGGGGTGGTATGGCTACACCTTC,CSVPDKGWYGYTF
TRBV4-1,-,TRBJ1-2,-,TGCGCCAGCAGCCAAGATCGAACAGCTAACTATGGCTACACCTTC,CASSQDRTANYGYTF
TRBV5-1,many,TRBJ1-1,-,TGCGCCAGCAGCCTCGGACAGATTGTAAACACTGAAGCTTTCTTT,CASSLGQIVNTEAFF
TRBV6-5,once,TRBJ2-5,TRBD2,TGTGCCAGCAGACGGACCCTAGCGGGGGGGCCGCAAGAGACCCAGTACTTC,CASRRTLAGGPQETQYF
TRBV4-3,few,TRBJ1-5,-,TGCGCCAGCAGCCAAGATCTAGAACAGGAGACGGTGAGGCCCCAGCATTTT,CASSQDLEQETVRPQHF
TRBV7-6,-,TRBJ1-3,TRBD1,TGTGCCAGCAGCCAGGGCAGGGGGAATGGAAACACCATATATTTT,CASSQGRGNGNTIYF
TRBV5-6,-,TRBJ2-5,TRBD1,TGTGCCAGCAGCCCGGGGACAGGAGAGCAAGAGACCCAGTACTTC,CASSPGTGEQETQYF
TRBV15,few,TRBJ2-4,-,TGTGCCACCAGGGACAAGGACATTCAGTACTTC,CATRDKDIQYF
TRBV5-1,-,TRBJ2-1,-,TGCGCCAGCAGGCCGGACGGGGGTAATGAGCAGTTCTTC,CASRPDGGNEQFF
TRBV7-9,few,TRBJ2-1,TRBD2,TGTGCCAGCAGCCTCCAGCGGGGTGGTGAGCAGTTCTTC,CASSLQRGGEQFF
TRBV7-9,few,TRBJ2-5,-,TGTGCCAGCAGTAAGAGGGGCAATTATGGAGGTCAAGAGACCCAGTACTTC,CASSKRGNYGGQETQYF
TRBV12-5,-,TRBJ1-2,TRBD1,TGTGCTAGTGGTGGACAGGGGAGTGGCTACACCTTC,CASGGQGSGYTF
TRBV20-1,few,TRBJ2-4,TRBD1,TGCAGTGCTAGTTATGACAGGGAAGGTTGGAAAGCCAAAAACATTCAGTACTTC,CSASYDREGWKAKNIQYF
TRBV12-3/TRBV12-4,-,TRBJ1-2,-,TGTGCCAGCAGTTACGGTCGTACAGGGAGCTATGGCTACACCTTC,CASSYGRTGSYGYTF
TRBV4-2,many,TRBJ2-1,TRBD2,TGTGCCAGCAGCCACCCTCTAACTCTAGCGGGGGGGCCTAATGAGCAGTTCTTC,CASSHPLTLAGGPNEQFF
TRBV7-6,-,TRBJ2-1,-,TGTGCCAGCAGCTTAGCATCAGCCGTCAATGAGCAGTTCTTC,CASSLASAVNEQFF
TRBV19,few,TRBJ2-1,-,TGTGCCAGTAGTTTGACTAGGACGGAATACAATGAGCAGTTCTTC,CASSLTRTEYNEQFF
TRBV7-8,many,TRBJ2-1,-,TGTGCCAGCAGCCTAGTCGGCTCCTACAATGAGCAGTTCTTC,CASSLVGSYNEQFF
TRBV6-5,many,TRBJ1-2,TRBD1,TGTGCCAGCAGTTACTATCGGACAGGGAGAAACTATGGCTACACCTTC,CASSYYRTGRNYGYTF
TRBV28,-,TRBJ2-6,-,TGTGCCAGCAGTACAACACAGGTTCATTCATCTGGGGCCAACGTCCTGACTTTC,CASSTTQVHSSGANVLTF
TRBV6-1,-,TRBJ2-6,-,TGTGCCAGCAGTGATACTTACAGCTCTGGGGCCAACGTCCTGACTTTC,CASSDTYSSGANVLTF
TRBV7-6,few,TRBJ2-2,-,TGTGCCAGCAGCTTGCCCGGTCTGGGCGTGGACACCGGGGAGCTGTTTTTT,CASSLPGLGVDTGELFF
TRBV7-8,many,TRBJ1-6,-,TGTGCCAGCAGCTCCCCCTTGACTCCTAATTCACCCCTCCACTTT,CASSSPLTPNSPLHF